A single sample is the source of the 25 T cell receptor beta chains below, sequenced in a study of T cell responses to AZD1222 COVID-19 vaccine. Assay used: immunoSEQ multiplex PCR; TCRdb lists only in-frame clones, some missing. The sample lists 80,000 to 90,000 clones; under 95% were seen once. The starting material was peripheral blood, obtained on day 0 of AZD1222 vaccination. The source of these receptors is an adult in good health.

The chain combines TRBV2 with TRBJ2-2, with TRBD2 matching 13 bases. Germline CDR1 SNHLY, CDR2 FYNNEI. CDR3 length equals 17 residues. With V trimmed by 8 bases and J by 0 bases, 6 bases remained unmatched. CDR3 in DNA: TGTGCCAGCGGATGGACTAGCGGGAGAGCGAACACCGGGGAGCTGTTTTTT. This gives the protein CASGWTSGRANTGELFF.

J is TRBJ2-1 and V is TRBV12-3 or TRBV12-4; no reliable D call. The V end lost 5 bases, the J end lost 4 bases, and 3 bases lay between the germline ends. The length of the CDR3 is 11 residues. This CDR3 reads CASSGYNEQFF. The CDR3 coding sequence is TGTGCCAGCAGTGGTTACAATGAGCAGTTCTTC.

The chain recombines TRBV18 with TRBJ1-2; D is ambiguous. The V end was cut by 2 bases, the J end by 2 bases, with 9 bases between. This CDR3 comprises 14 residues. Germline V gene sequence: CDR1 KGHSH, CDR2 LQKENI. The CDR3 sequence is CASSPSAENYGYTF. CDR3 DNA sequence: TGTGCCAGCTCACCATCGGCCGAAAACTATGGCTACACCTTC.

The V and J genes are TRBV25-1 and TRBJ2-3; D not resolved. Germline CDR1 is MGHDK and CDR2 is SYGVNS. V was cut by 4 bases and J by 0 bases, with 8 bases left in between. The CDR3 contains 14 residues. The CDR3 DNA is TGTGCCAGCAGTGTCGCGGCTAGCACAGATACGCAGTATTTT. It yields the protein CASSVAASTDTQYF.

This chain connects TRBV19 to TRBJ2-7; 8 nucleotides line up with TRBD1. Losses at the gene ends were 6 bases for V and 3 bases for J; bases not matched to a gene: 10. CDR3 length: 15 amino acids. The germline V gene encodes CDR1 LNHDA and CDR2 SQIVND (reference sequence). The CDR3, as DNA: TGTGCCAGTAGAACACAGGGGGGATCCGGCTACGAGCAGTACTTC. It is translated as CASRTQGGSGYEQYF.

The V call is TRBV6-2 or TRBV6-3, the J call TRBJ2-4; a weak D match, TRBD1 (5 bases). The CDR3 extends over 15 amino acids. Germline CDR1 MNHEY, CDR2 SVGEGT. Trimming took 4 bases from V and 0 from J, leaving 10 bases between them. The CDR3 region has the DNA TGTGCCAGCAGTTTCAGGGAACTAGCCAAAAACATTCAGTACTTC. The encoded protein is CASSFRELAKNIQYF.

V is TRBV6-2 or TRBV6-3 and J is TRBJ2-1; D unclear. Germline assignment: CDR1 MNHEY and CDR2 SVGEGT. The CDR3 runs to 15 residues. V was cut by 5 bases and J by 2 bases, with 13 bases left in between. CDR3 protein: CASSLRTNTYNEQFF. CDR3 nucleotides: TGTGCCAGCAGTCTCCGGACCAATACCTACAATGAGCAGTTCTTC.

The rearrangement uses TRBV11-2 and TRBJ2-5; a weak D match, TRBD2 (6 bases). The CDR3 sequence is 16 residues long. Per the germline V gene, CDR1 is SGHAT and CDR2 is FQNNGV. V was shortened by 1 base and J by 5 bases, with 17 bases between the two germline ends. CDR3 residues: CASSLAPGPAGETQYF. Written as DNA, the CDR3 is TGTGCCAGCAGCTTAGCTCCGGGACCCGCGGGGGAGACCCAGTACTTC.

CDR3 in amino acids: CASSTRGQGVQPQHF. In DNA, the CDR3 is TGTGCCAGTAGTACGAGAGGACAGGGCGTCCAGCCCCAGCATTTT. V gene TRBV19 combines with J gene TRBJ1-5; 8 nucleotides line up with TRBD1. CDR3 size: 15 residues. CDR1 and CDR2 from the germline V gene are LNHDA and SQIVND (reference sequence). Trimming removed 4 bases from V and 7 bases from J; junction bases left unmatched: 9.

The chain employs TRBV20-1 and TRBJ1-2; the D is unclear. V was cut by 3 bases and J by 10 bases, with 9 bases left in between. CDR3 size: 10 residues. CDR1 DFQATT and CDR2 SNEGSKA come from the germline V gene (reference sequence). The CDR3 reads CSASRSTYTF. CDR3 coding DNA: TGCAGTGCTAGTCGCAGCACCTACACCTTC.

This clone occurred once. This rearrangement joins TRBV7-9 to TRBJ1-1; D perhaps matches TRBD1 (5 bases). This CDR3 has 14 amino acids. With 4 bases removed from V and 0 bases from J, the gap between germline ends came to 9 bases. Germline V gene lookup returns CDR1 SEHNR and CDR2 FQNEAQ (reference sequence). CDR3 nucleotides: TGTGCCAGCAGCTCCCGGGGCATGAACACTGAAGCTTTCTTT. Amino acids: CASSSRGMNTEAFF.

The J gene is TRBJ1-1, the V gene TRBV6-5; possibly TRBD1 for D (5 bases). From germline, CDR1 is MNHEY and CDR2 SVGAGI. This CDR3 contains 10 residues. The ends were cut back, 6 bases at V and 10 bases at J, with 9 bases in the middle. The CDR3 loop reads CASRGEIAFF. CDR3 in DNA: TGTGCCAGCAGGGGGGAGATAGCTTTCTTT.

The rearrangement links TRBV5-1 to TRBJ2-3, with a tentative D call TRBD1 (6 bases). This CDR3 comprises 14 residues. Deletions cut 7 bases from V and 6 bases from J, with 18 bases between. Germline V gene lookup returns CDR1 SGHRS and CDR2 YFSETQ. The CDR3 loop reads CASASGTTGDTQYF. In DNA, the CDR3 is TGCGCCAGCGCATCCGGGACAACTGGGGATACGCAGTATTTT.

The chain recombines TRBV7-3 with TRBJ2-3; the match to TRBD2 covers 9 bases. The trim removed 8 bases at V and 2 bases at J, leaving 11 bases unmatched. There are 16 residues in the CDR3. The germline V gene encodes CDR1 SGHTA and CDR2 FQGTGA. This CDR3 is CASGGGGRAPTDTQYF. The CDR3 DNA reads TGTGCCAGCGGGGGTGGCGGGAGGGCCCCCACAGATACGCAGTATTTT.

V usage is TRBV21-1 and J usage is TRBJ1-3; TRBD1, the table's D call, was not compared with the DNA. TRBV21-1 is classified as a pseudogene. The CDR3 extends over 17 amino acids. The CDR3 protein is CASSTRGQFTGGNTIYF. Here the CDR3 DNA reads TGTGCCAGCAGCACCCGAGGACAGTTTACGGGAGGAAACACCATATATTTT.

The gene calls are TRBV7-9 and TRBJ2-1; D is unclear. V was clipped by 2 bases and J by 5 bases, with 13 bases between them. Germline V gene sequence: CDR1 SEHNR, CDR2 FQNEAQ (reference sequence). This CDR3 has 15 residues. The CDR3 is CASSLLGGIDNEQFF. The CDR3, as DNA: TGTGCCAGCAGCTTACTAGGTGGTATCGACAATGAGCAGTTCTTC.

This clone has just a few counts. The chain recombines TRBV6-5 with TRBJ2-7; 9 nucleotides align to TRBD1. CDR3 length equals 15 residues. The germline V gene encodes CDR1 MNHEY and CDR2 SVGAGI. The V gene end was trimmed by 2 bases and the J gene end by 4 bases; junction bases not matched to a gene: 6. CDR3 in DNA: TGTGCCAGCAGTTACGCAGGGACAGGGTATTACGAGCAGTACTTC. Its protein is CASSYAGTGYYEQYF.

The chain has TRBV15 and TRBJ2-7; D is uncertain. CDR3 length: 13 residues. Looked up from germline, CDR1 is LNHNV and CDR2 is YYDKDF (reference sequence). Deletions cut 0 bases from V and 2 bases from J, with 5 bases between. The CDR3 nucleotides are TGTGCCACCAGCAGAGAAGATACCTACGAGCAGTACTTC. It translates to CATSREDTYEQYF.

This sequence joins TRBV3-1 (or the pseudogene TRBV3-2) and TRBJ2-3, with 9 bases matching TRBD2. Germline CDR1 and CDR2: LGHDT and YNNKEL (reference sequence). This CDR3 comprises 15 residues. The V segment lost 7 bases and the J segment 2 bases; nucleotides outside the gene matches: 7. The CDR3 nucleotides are TGTGCCAGCATGCAAAGCGGGAGGTCCACAGATACGCAGTATTTT. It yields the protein CASMQSGRSTDTQYF.

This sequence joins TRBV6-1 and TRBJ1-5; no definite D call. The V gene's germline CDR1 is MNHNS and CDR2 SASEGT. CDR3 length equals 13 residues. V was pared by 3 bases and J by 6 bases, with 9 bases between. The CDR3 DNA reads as TGTGCCAGCAGTGATGATGGTCGTCAGCCCCAGCATTTT. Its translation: CASSDDGRQPQHF.

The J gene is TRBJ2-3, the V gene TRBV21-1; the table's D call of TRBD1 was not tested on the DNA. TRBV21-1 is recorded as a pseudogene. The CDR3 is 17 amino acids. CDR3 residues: CASSKAGTGGPPDTQYF. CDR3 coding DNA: TGTGCCAGCAGCAAAGCTGGGACAGGGGGCCCCCCAGATACGCAGTATTTT.

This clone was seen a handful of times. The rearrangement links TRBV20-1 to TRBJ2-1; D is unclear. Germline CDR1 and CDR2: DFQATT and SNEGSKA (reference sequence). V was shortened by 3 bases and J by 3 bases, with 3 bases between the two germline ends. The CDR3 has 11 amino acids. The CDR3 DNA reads TGCAGTGCTAGCCTCTACAATGAGCAGTTCTTC. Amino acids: CSASLYNEQFF.

CDR3 protein: CASSITGGNEKLFF. In DNA form, the CDR3 reads TGTGCCAGCAGCATTACAGGGGGTAATGAAAAACTGTTTTTT. This chain links TRBV6-1 with TRBJ1-4, with 8 bases aligning to TRBD1. Looked up from germline, CDR1 is MNHNS and CDR2 is SASEGT. The CDR3 consists of 14 residues. V shed 6 bases and J 4 bases; nucleotides not matched to a gene: 4.

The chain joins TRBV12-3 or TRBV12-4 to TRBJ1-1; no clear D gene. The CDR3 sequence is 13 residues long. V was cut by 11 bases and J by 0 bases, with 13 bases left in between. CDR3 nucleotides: TGTGCCCCGACGAGGTACATGAACACTGAAGCTTTCTTT. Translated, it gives CAPTRYMNTEAFF.

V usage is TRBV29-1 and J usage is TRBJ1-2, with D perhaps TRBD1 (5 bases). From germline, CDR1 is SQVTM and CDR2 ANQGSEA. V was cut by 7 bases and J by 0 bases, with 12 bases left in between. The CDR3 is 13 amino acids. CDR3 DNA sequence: TGCAGCGCGGGGCAGCCATCTAACTATGGCTACACCTTC. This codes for CSAGQPSNYGYTF.